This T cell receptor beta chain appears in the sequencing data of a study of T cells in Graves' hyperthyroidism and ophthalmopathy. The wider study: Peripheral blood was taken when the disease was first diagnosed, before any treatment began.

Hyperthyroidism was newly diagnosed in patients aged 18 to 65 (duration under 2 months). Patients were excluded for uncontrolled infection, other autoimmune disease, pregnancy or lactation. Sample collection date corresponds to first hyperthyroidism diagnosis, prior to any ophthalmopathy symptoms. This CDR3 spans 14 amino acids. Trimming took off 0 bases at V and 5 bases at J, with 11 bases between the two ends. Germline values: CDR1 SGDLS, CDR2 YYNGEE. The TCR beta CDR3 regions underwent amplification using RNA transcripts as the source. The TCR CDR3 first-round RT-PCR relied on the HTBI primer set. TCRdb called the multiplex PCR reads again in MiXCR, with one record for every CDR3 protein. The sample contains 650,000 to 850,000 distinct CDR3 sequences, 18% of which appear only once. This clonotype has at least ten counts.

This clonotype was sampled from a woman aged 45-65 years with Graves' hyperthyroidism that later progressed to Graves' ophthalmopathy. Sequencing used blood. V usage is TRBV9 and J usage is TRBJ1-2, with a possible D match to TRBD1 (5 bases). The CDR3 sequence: CASSVGGGDYGYTF. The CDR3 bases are TGTGCCAGCAGCGTAGGCGGGGGAGATTATGGCTACACCTTC.